The 9 T cell receptor beta chains reported below all come from one sample, sequenced in a study of blood T cell repertoires in COVID-19. Here immunoSEQ multiplex PCR was the method, and the copy in TCRdb shows in-frame clones only, minus some. The sample holds about 68,000 clones, about four fifths seen once. Sequenced input: peripheral blood. The receptors here all came from a man between 45 and 60 years old with active COVID-19.

This clone was seen only a few times. This chain uses TRBV20-1 with TRBJ1-5; 11 nucleotides agree with TRBD1. The CDR3 consists of 15 residues. The J segment lost 2 bases and the V segment lost 6 bases, leaving 6 bases of the junction unmatched. The germline V gene encodes CDR1 DFQATT and CDR2 SNEGSKA (reference sequence). CDR3 region: CSASGGQGGNQPQHF. The CDR3 bases are TGCAGTGCCAGTGGGGGACAGGGGGGCAATCAGCCCCAGCATTTT.

The chain joins TRBV18 to TRBJ1-3, with 8 bases fitting TRBD1. The germline gives CDR1 KGHSH, CDR2 LQKENI. The CDR3 length is 14 residues. V was clipped by 1 base and J by 7 bases; unmatched bases: 3. CDR3 sequence: CASSPQTGVNTIYF. The DNA of the CDR3 is TGTGCCAGCTCACCACAGACAGGGGTTAACACCATATATTTT.

This clone was recorded only once. V and J are TRBV2 and TRBJ2-5, with a tentative D call TRBD2 (6 bases). V was shortened by 8 bases and J by 2 bases, with 6 bases between the two germline ends. The CDR3 runs 11 residues. The V gene's germline CDR1 is SNHLY and CDR2 FYNNEI. The CDR3 loop is CASREQETQYF. The CDR3, as DNA: TGTGCCAGCCGGGAGCAAGAGACCCAGTACTTC.

The rearrangement links TRBV4-2 to TRBJ2-2, with a tentative D call TRBD1 (5 bases). Germline CDR1 and CDR2: LGHNA and YNFKEQ. This CDR3 is 14 amino acids long. Trimming left V 0 bases short and J 5 bases short, with 7 bases between. CDR3 sequence reads: CASSQDWTTGELFF. CDR3 in DNA: TGTGCCAGCAGCCAAGATTGGACAACCGGGGAGCTGTTTTTT.

The genes are TRBV29-1 and TRBJ1-2; TRBD1 matches at 8 bases. The CDR3 consists of 11 residues. V lost 6 bases and J lost 7; bases outside the gene matches: 4. The germline V gene has CDR1 SQVTM and CDR2 ANQGSEA. The CDR3 DNA sequence: TGCAGCGTGGCCCAGGGGGCTGGCTACACCTTC. Residues: CSVAQGAGYTF.

The chain has TRBV4-1 and TRBJ2-7, with D perhaps TRBD2 (6 bases). V lost 0 bases and J 4 bases, leaving 22 bases between the germline ends. This CDR3 contains 18 residues. Germline loops: CDR1 MGHRA, CDR2 YSYEKL. CDR3 in amino acids: CASSQDWLATRPRYEQYF. In DNA, the CDR3 is TGCGCCAGCAGCCAAGATTGGCTAGCGACCCGACCCCGATACGAGCAGTACTTC.

CDR3 nucleotide sequence: TGTGCCTGGGGAGGACAACTTGGAAACACCATATATTTT. It specifies CAWGGQLGNTIYF. The chain couples TRBV30 to TRBJ1-3, with TRBD1 as a possible D gene (5 bases). Per the germline V gene, CDR1 is GTSNPN and CDR2 is SVGIG (reference sequence). This CDR3 spans 13 amino acids. V shed 5 bases and J shed 3 bases, with 11 bases lying between them.

The chain has TRBV2 and TRBJ1-2; D is unclear. Germline CDR1 reads SNHLY; CDR2 reads FYNNEI. The CDR3 has 10 residues. V dropped 6 bases and J dropped 4 bases, with 3 bases sitting between them. The CDR3 nucleotides read TGTGCCAGCAGCCTCTATGGCTACACCTTC. Its translation: CASSLYGYTF.

V is TRBV11-2 and J is TRBJ1-1; D uncertain. Germline CDR1 and CDR2: SGHAT and FQNNGV. This CDR3 is 12 amino acids long. V gave up 5 bases and J gave up 7 bases, with 11 bases separating them. CDR3 region: CASSPDGIEAFF. The CDR3 nucleotides are TGTGCCAGCAGCCCTGACGGGATTGAAGCTTTCTTT.